This entry concerns a single T cell receptor beta chain. This entry is derived from a study of T cell changes during pregnancy in multiple sclerosis. The method was immunoSEQ multiplex PCR; TCRdb's version includes in-frame clones alone and lacks a portion of them. The table records fewer than 85,000 clones, more than 90% of them present only once. CDR1 is KGHSH, CDR2 LQKENI, per germline. Trimming cost V 2 bases and J 4 bases, with 12 bases left between them. CDR3 length: 14 amino acids. This chain uses TRBV18 with TRBJ2-7, with D possibly TRBD2 on 5 matching bases. Sequencing was performed on peripheral blood, taken in the second trimester of pregnancy. The sequence was collected from a female donor with multiple sclerosis, enrolled in a pregnancy study. In nucleotides, the CDR3 is TGTGCCAGCTCACCAGCTAGCAAAGGGTACGAGCAGTACTTC. As protein: CASSPASKGYEQYF.